The clone carrying this T cell receptor (beta chain) was seen many times. Its antigen is as yet unknown. This specimen belongs to a study of T cells in Graves' hyperthyroidism and ophthalmopathy. Those patients with uncontrolled infection, other autoimmune disease, pregnancy or lactation were excluded. Researchers amplified the TCR beta CDR3 regions from RNA transcripts. An initial round of RT-PCR targeting the TCR CDR3 relied on the HTBI primer set. TCRdb analysed the multiplex PCR reads with MiXCR anew, one entry per CDR3 protein. The sample contains a few hundred thousand distinct CDR3 sequences, approximately 14% of which appear only once. The study, taken as a whole, reports: Blood also held most thyroid clonotypes expanded beyond 0.001.

The sequencing input was blood. This receptor was identified in a woman under 40 with Graves' hyperthyroidism.

The CDR3: CSARDTRLSYNEQFF. DNA of the CDR3: TGCAGTGCTAGAGACACTAGGTTGTCCTACAATGAGCAGTTCTTC. The genes are TRBV20-1 and TRBJ2-1; possibly TRBD2 for D (5 bases). V was clipped by 0 bases and J by 1 base, with 10 bases between them. The CDR3 runs 15 residues. CDR1 and CDR2 (germline): DFQATT, SNEGSKA (reference sequence).